The 8 T cell receptor beta chains below all came from one sample that was sequenced in a study of control samples from healthy donors and cancer patients (dated by TCRdb to about 2020). The library was built by means of the immunoSEQ multiplex PCR assay. Held by TCRdb, this immuneACCESS table contains in-frame sequences only and omits some clones. Under half of the omission traces to an unresolved V gene where checked; the cause of the rest is unknown. In this sample the table shows approximately 52,000 clones, around 95% of which occur a single time. Jointly, the top ten make up 0.9% to 1.2% of the sample. The sample was blood. All receptors derive from a young woman in good health.

V gene TRBV9 combines with J gene TRBJ2-3, with TRBD2 as a possible D gene (7 bases). The CDR3 totals 15 residues. The germline gives CDR1 SGDLS, CDR2 YYNGEE. V lost 1 base and J 4 bases, leaving 13 bases between the germline ends. The CDR3 DNA follows: TGTGCCAGCAGCGTACCGGGGGGCCTGGCAGATACGCAGTATTTT. It specifies CASSVPGGLADTQYF.

V usage is TRBV29-1 and J usage is TRBJ1-2; perhaps TRBD1 as D (5 bases). V gave up 4 bases and J gave up 5 bases, with 20 bases separating them. CDR1 and CDR2 (germline): SQVTM, ANQGSEA. The CDR3 runs 15 residues. CDR3: CSVVSPARAAYGYTF. The DNA for the CDR3 is TGCAGCGTTGTGTCCCCGGCCAGGGCGGCTTATGGCTACACCTTC.

The rearrangement uses TRBV27 and TRBJ1-1; 10 nucleotides match TRBD1. Germline loops: CDR1 MNHEY, CDR2 SMNVEV (reference sequence). The V and J ends lost 0 bases and 7 bases, in that order; junction bases with no gene match: 5. The CDR3 loop spans 15 amino acids. This chain's CDR3 is CASSLSPGTGDEAFF. CDR3 DNA sequence: TGTGCCAGCAGTTTATCCCCCGGGACAGGGGATGAAGCTTTCTTT.

This rearrangement joins TRBV6-5 to TRBJ1-1; TRBD1 might be the D (5 bases). Per the germline V gene, CDR1 is MNHEY and CDR2 is SVGAGI. The CDR3 sequence is 13 residues long. The V end lost 6 bases, the J end lost 13 bases, and 21 bases lay between the germline ends. The CDR3 coding sequence is TGTGCCAGCAGACCCTCCGGGACTCTATGGGTTTTCTTT. Protein: CASRPSGTLWVFF.

This clone was detected only once. The chain links TRBV9 to TRBJ1-1, with D perhaps matching TRBD1 (5 bases). CDR3 size: 14 residues. Trimming removed 0 bases at V and 10 bases at J, with 16 bases between. CDR1 is SGDLS and CDR2 is YYNGEE in the germline V gene. The CDR3 here is CASSVEQVNSRAFF. The DNA for the CDR3 is TGTGCCAGCAGCGTAGAACAGGTGAACTCCAGAGCTTTCTTT.

The rearrangement links TRBV18 to TRBJ1-2; D not certain. The CDR3 spans 14 residues. Trimming pared 0 bases from V and 6 bases from J, leaving 11 bases between. CDR1 and CDR2 (germline): KGHSH, LQKENI. In nucleotides, the CDR3 is TGTGCCAGCTCACCACCGGGCGGGTTCAATGGCTACACCTTC. Translation: CASSPPGGFNGYTF.

The chain uses TRBV27 and TRBJ1-2, with 9 bases identical to TRBD1. Germline CDR1 MNHEY, CDR2 SMNVEV (reference sequence). The CDR3 has 14 amino acids. V shed 6 bases, J shed 2 bases, and the junction held 4 bases outside the gene matches. As DNA, the CDR3 is TGTGCCAGCAGCCTGGACAGGGGAAACTATGGCTACACCTTC. Encoded protein: CASSLDRGNYGYTF.

The chain recombines TRBV6-5 with TRBJ1-6, with a weak D call TRBD1 (6 bases). The germline gives CDR1 MNHEY, CDR2 SVGAGI. The V gene lost 9 bases and the J gene lost 8 bases, with 14 bases spanning the gap. CDR3 size: 13 residues. The CDR3 nucleotides read TGTGCCAGTTCATCAGGGGCGCATTCACCCCTCCACTTT. It yields the protein CASSSGAHSPLHF.